Presented here are 6 T cell receptor beta chains from one specimen sequenced in a study of CD8+ T cells in alopecia areata. Following RNA extraction, reverse transcription yielded cDNA that acted as the sequencing template. Using immunoSEQ multiplex PCR, the repertoire was profiled, and TCRdb retains in-frame clones only, with some absent. This table holds 90,000 or so clones, about 44% found once. Treatment in this sample: oral pan-JAK inhibitor, 5-10 mg twice daily. The specimen was CD8+ T cells sorted from blood, collected at week 24, from a patient treated with tofacitinib. These receptors all stem from a human donor with alopecia areata.

This clone was seen only a few times. The CDR3 reads CASSPGQGTNYGYTF. In DNA form, the CDR3 reads TGTGCCAGCAGCCCAGGACAGGGGACTAACTATGGCTACACCTTC. The chain employs TRBV5-4 and TRBJ1-2; 9 positions agree with TRBD1. V was pared by 4 bases and J by 0 bases, with 4 bases of the junction left unmatched. CDR1 SGHNT and CDR2 YYREEE come from the germline V gene (reference sequence). The CDR3 extends over 15 amino acids.

A few counts support this clone. This sequence joins TRBV29-1 and TRBJ2-7; D is possibly TRBD2 (6 bases). With 0 bases removed from V and 0 bases from J, the gap between germline ends came to 9 bases. Germline V gives CDR1 SQVTM, CDR2 ANQGSEA. This CDR3 region has 14 residues. The CDR3 protein is CSVEDHGGSYEQYF. The CDR3 DNA sequence: TGCAGCGTTGAAGATCACGGGGGCTCCTACGAGCAGTACTTC.

This chain connects TRBV19 to TRBJ1-1; tentative D call: TRBD1 (5 bases). This CDR3 is 13 amino acids long. Germline values: CDR1 LNHDA, CDR2 SQIVND (reference sequence). V was trimmed by 3 bases and J by 2 bases, leaving 7 bases between them. The CDR3 loop reads CASSMTDNTEAFF. The CDR3, as DNA: TGTGCCAGTAGTATGACAGATAACACTGAAGCTTTCTTT.

The table lists this clone with a few counts. The chain links TRBV29-1 to TRBJ2-7, with 8 bases fitting TRBD2. This CDR3 has 13 residues. V shed 3 bases, J shed 3 bases, and the junction held 4 bases outside the gene matches. Per germline, CDR1 SQVTM and CDR2 ANQGSEA. The CDR3 nucleotides read TGCAGCGTTGATGGGACTAGTGTCTACGAGCAGTACTTC. Its translation is CSVDGTSVYEQYF.

This clone was counted a few times. The V and J genes are TRBV9 and TRBJ2-1; tentatively, D is TRBD2 (5 bases). Germline-derived CDR1 and CDR2 are SGDLS and YYNGEE. Trimming took 3 bases from V and 4 from J, leaving 11 bases between them. This CDR3 is built from 14 residues. The CDR3 DNA reads TGTGCCAGCAGCGCCTTTGGCGGGTACAATGAGCAGTTCTTC. It translates to CASSAFGGYNEQFF. Filled out from reference TRBV9 and TRBJ2-1, the complete variable domain reads DSGVTQTPKHLITATGQRVTLRCSPRSGDLSVYWYQQSLDQGLQFLIQYYNGEERAKGNILERFSAQQFPDLHSELNLSSLELGDSALYFCASSAFGGYNEQFFGPGTRLTVL.

This sequence joins TRBV5-1 and TRBJ1-3; D is ambiguous. The CDR3 contains 18 residues. Germline V gives CDR1 SGHRS, CDR2 YFSETQ. V was trimmed by 2 bases and J by 0 bases, leaving 18 bases between them. The CDR3 nucleotides are TGCGCCAGCAGCTTACCTCGGGAGGAAGGAACCTCTGGAAACACCATATATTTT. Encoded protein: CASSLPREEGTSGNTIYF.